Each of the 14 T cell receptor beta chains below was sequenced from the same sample in a study of OX40 agonist ivuxolimab in advanced cancers. Profiling relied on immunoSEQ multiplex PCR, and the TCRdb table lists in-frame clones only, not all of them. The repertoire holds nearly 80,000 clones, with more than 85% as singletons. This specimen consisted of CD4+ or CD8+ T cells sorted from blood, obtained in a trial of the OX40 agonist ivuxolimab. The receptors originated from an adult with an advanced solid tumor such as melanoma, head and neck, liver or kidney cancer.

The chain recombines TRBV19 with TRBJ2-1, with TRBD2 matching over 11 bases. The V segment lost 8 bases and the J segment 10 bases; nucleotides outside the gene matches: 16. CDR3 length equals 16 residues. The germline gives CDR1 LNHDA, CDR2 SQIVND (reference sequence). The chain's CDR3 is CASSDLAGGGAREQFF. CDR3 nucleotide sequence: TGTGCCAGTTCCGACCTAGCGGGAGGAGGGGCGCGGGAGCAGTTCTTC.

Comment on this clone: This sample includes further DNA sequences coding for the same CDR3. The chain combines TRBV7-8 with TRBJ2-2, with a weak D call TRBD1 (6 bases). The CDR3 consists of 13 residues. The germline V and J ends were trimmed by 4 bases and 5 bases, with 8 bases remaining between them. CDR1 is SGHVS and CDR2 is FQNEAQ in the germline V gene. CDR3: CASSSQGTGELFF. The CDR3 nucleotides are TGTGCCAGCAGCTCACAGGGTACCGGGGAGCTGTTTTTT.

The chain couples TRBV6-4 to TRBJ2-3; tentative D call: TRBD1 (6 bases). Trimming took off 3 bases at V and 14 bases at J, with 15 bases between the two ends. Per germline, CDR1 MRHNA and CDR2 SNTAGT. The length of the CDR3 is 12 residues. The CDR3 loop is CASSETSGTWYF. In DNA form, the CDR3 reads TGTGCCAGCAGTGAGACATCCGGGACATGGTATTTT.

The rearrangement links TRBV6-1 to TRBJ2-5; D may be TRBD2 (5 bases). The DNA end favors TRBJ2-7, so the J call may be wrong. The germline V gene encodes CDR1 MNHNS and CDR2 SASEGT. CDR3 length equals 14 residues. CDR3 DNA: TGTGCCAGCAAAAAAGCCCCCGGGGCCTACGAGCAGTACTTC. This codes for CASKKAPGAYEQYF.

The chain is built from TRBV27 and TRBJ2-7; the D gene is possibly TRBD2 (5 bases). Germline CDR1 MNHEY, CDR2 SMNVEV (reference sequence). V lost 4 bases and J 4 bases, leaving 14 bases between the germline ends. CDR3 size: 14 residues. As DNA, the CDR3 is TGTGCCAGCAGTTCGGACTTCCGAGGTTACGAGCAGTACTTC. This sequence encodes CASSSDFRGYEQYF.

The CDR3 loop reads CASKPSGQTYEQYF. For the CDR3, the DNA is TGTGCCAGCAAGCCCTCGGGACAGACCTACGAGCAGTACTTC. The chain carries TRBV7-9 and TRBJ2-7; 7 bases match TRBD1. CDR1 is SEHNR, CDR2 FQNEAQ, per germline (reference sequence). CDR3 size: 14 residues. V trimming: 7 bases; J trimming: 2 bases; junction bases outside the gene matches: 8.

This chain uses TRBV27 with TRBJ2-1, with D perhaps matching TRBD1 (5 bases). This CDR3 spans 15 amino acids. The germline V gene has CDR1 MNHEY and CDR2 SMNVEV (reference sequence). The ends were cut back, 6 bases at V and 7 bases at J, with 19 bases in the middle. The CDR3 spells CASSYRQTVMNEQFF. The CDR3, as DNA: TGTGCCAGCAGCTACCGACAGACAGTTATGAATGAGCAGTTCTTC.

Concerning this clone: Different DNA sequences within this sample yield the same CDR3. V usage is TRBV28 and J usage is TRBJ1-3; no definite D call. The CDR3 runs to 12 residues. In germline, CDR1 is MDHEN, CDR2 SYDVKM. Trimming took off 6 bases at V and 0 bases at J, with 3 bases between the two ends. The CDR3, as DNA: TGTGCCAGCAGCCTCTCTGGAAACACCATATATTTT. This codes for CASSLSGNTIYF. Full variable domain (outside the CDR3, taken from reference TRBV28 and TRBJ1-3): DVKVTQSSRYLVKRTGEKVFLECVQDMDHENMFWYRQDPGLGLRLIYFSYDVKMKEKGDIPEGYSVSREKKERFSLILESASTNQTSMYLCASSLSGNTIYFGEGSWLTVV.

This clone was seen a handful of times. The rearrangement joins TRBV4-1 to TRBJ2-5, with 9 bases matching TRBD2. J lost 4 bases, V lost 2 bases, and 8 bases had no gene match. Germline values: CDR1 MGHRA, CDR2 YSYEKL. The CDR3 has 16 residues. This chain's CDR3 is CASSQRELAGRETQYF. The CDR3 nucleotides read TGCGCCAGCAGCCAACGGGAACTAGCGGGTAGAGAGACCCAGTACTTC.

The J gene is TRBJ2-1, the V gene TRBV7-2; D ambiguous. The CDR3 loop spans 15 amino acids. The V end was cut by 7 bases, the J end by 6 bases, with 19 bases between. Per germline, CDR1 SGHTA and CDR2 FQGNSA. This chain's CDR3 is CASNLGLPGSNEQFF. The CDR3 bases are TGTGCCAGCAACCTGGGATTGCCCGGGTCCAATGAGCAGTTCTTC.

V is TRBV29-1 and J is TRBJ2-3, with D unresolved. The CDR3 totals 11 residues. From germline, CDR1 is SQVTM and CDR2 ANQGSEA. V gave up 4 bases and J gave up 2 bases, with 4 bases separating them. The CDR3 DNA is TGCAGCGTTGCTTACACAGATACGCAGTATTTT. Protein: CSVAYTDTQYF.

The J gene is TRBJ1-2, the V gene TRBV28, with TRBD1 matching over 7 bases. The CDR3 extends over 17 amino acids. Germline CDR1 is MDHEN and CDR2 is SYDVKM. The trim removed 6 bases at V and 5 bases at J, leaving 18 bases unmatched. CDR3 in DNA: TGTGCCAGCAGCCCGCGAGGATTTGCCGGGACAGAGTATGGCTACACCTTC. Its protein is CASSPRGFAGTEYGYTF.

The rearrangement links TRBV2 to TRBJ2-1, with D maybe TRBD2 (7 bases). The germline V gene encodes CDR1 SNHLY and CDR2 FYNNEI. The CDR3 has 16 residues. Trimming shortened V by 3 bases and J by 1 base, and 13 bases separated the two germline ends. CDR3 bases: TGTGCCAGCAGTGAGGTGGGGGGGGCGTCCTACAATGAGCAGTTCTTC. It is translated as CASSEVGGASYNEQFF.

This chain connects TRBV5-1 to TRBJ2-5; D gene uncertain. The CDR3 has 15 residues. CDR1 and CDR2 from the germline V gene are SGHRS and YFSETQ. V was shortened by 3 bases and J by 0 bases, with 12 bases between the two germline ends. The CDR3 bases are TGCGCCAGCAGCTCTGTTGGAGAGTACCAAGAGACCCAGTACTTC. This gives the protein CASSSVGEYQETQYF.